A selection of T cell receptor beta chains follows, all from one sample in a study of blood T cell repertoires in COVID-19. Measured with immunoSEQ multiplex PCR; TCRdb has only the in-frame clones, and not every one. In the table there are about 200,000 clones, 80% to 85% of which are singletons. Material: PBMCs or T cells enriched from blood (not recorded which). Receptors were obtained from a man aged 35 to 55 who had recovered from COVID-19. Both conserved end residues are part of each CDR3. Fields, in order: clone size, J gene, D gene, V gene, CDR3 DNA, CDR3 protein. The D gene is left open where the match is weak. Expanded clones get a size class; other rows say once, few or many, or leave the size out.

clone_size: -
j_call: TRBJ1-2
d_call: -
v_call: TRBV3-1/TRBV3-2
cdr3_nt: TGTGCCAGCAGCCACGACAGGTCGGCTGGCTATGGCTACACCTTC
cdr3_aa: CASSHDRSAGYGYTF

clone_size: -
j_call: TRBJ1-6
d_call: -
v_call: TRBV27
cdr3_nt: TGTGCCAGCAGTTTAGCGTTCAGAGAGAGGTCACCCCTCCACTTT
cdr3_aa: CASSLAFRERSPLHF

clone_size: -
j_call: TRBJ2-3
d_call: -
v_call: TRBV18
cdr3_nt: TGTGCCAGCTCACCTCTCGTAGCGGCGGGAGATACGCAGTATTTT
cdr3_aa: CASSPLVAAGDTQYF

clone_size: -
j_call: TRBJ2-2
d_call: -
v_call: TRBV19
cdr3_nt: TGTGCCACCGACAGCGACAACACTGGGGAGCTGTTTTTT
cdr3_aa: CATDSDNTGELFF

clone_size: once
j_call: TRBJ2-3
d_call: -
v_call: TRBV29-1
cdr3_nt: TGCAGCGGTGGCGGTGTTCAGGGGAGTAGCACAGATACGCAGTATTTT
cdr3_aa: CSGGGVQGSSTDTQYF

clone_size: -
j_call: TRBJ2-2
d_call: -
v_call: TRBV2
cdr3_nt: TGTGCCAGCAGTGCTCCCCCGGCGGGCACCGGGGAGCTGTTTTTT
cdr3_aa: CASSAPPAGTGELFF

clone_size: once
j_call: TRBJ2-3
d_call: TRBD2
v_call: TRBV27
cdr3_nt: TGTGCCAGCAGTTTCCTCGGACTAGCGAAGAAAGAAGATACGCAGTATTTT
cdr3_aa: CASSFLGLAKKEDTQYF

clone_size: -
j_call: TRBJ2-1
d_call: TRBD2
v_call: TRBV30
cdr3_nt: TGTGCCTGGAGTACGGCGGGGGGGCGGAATGAGCAGTTCTTC
cdr3_aa: CAWSTAGGRNEQFF

clone_size: -
j_call: TRBJ2-2
d_call: -
v_call: TRBV27
cdr3_nt: TGTGCCAGCAGTTCCAGGGGACGGATTAACACCGGGGAGCTGTTTTTT
cdr3_aa: CASSSRGRINTGELFF

clone_size: -
j_call: TRBJ2-6
d_call: TRBD1
v_call: TRBV5-4
cdr3_nt: TGTGCCAGCAGACCTACAGGGGGCGCTGGGGCCAACGTCCTGACTTTC
cdr3_aa: CASRPTGGAGANVLTF

clone_size: -
j_call: TRBJ1-2
d_call: -
v_call: TRBV7-2
cdr3_nt: TGTGCCAGCAGCGCCCAGCCAGGGCTGAACTATGGCTACACCTTC
cdr3_aa: CASSAQPGLNYGYTF

clone_size: -
j_call: TRBJ2-1
d_call: TRBD2
v_call: TRBV4-2
cdr3_nt: TGTGCCAGCAGCCGCTCCGGGACTAGCGGGGGGCAGCCTGAGCAGTTCTTC
cdr3_aa: CASSRSGTSGGQPEQFF

clone_size: -
j_call: TRBJ1-1
d_call: TRBD1
v_call: TRBV29-1
cdr3_nt: TGCAGCGTTGCGGACAGGGTAAACACTGAAGCTTTCTTT
cdr3_aa: CSVADRVNTEAFF

clone_size: -
j_call: TRBJ1-2
d_call: -
v_call: TRBV6-5
cdr3_nt: TGTGCCAGCAGTTATCAACAGAACTATGGCTACACCTTC
cdr3_aa: CASSYQQNYGYTF

clone_size: -
j_call: TRBJ2-3
d_call: TRBD2
v_call: TRBV14
cdr3_nt: TGTGCCAGCAGCCCGGTGGGGGGGACCCACACAGATACGCAGTATTTT
cdr3_aa: CASSPVGGTHTDTQYF

clone_size: few
j_call: TRBJ1-1
d_call: TRBD1
v_call: TRBV2
cdr3_nt: TGTGCCAGTGGGGGCCGACAGGGCACCGATCATGAAGCTTTCTTT
cdr3_aa: CASGGRQGTDHEAFF

clone_size: -
j_call: TRBJ2-2
d_call: TRBD1
v_call: TRBV2
cdr3_nt: TGTGCCAGCAGGGAGACAGGGCCTAACACCGGGGAGCTGTTTTTT
cdr3_aa: CASRETGPNTGELFF

clone_size: -
j_call: TRBJ1-2
d_call: -
v_call: TRBV28
cdr3_nt: TGTGCCAGCAGTTATCCTCAGGCTAACTATGGCTACACCTTC
cdr3_aa: CASSYPQANYGYTF

clone_size: few
j_call: TRBJ1-2
d_call: -
v_call: TRBV29-1
cdr3_nt: TGCAGCGCGGATCAGGGGTACTATGGCTACACCTTC
cdr3_aa: CSADQGYYGYTF

clone_size: -
j_call: TRBJ2-5
d_call: -
v_call: TRBV27
cdr3_nt: TGTGCCAGCAGTTCGATCTCGGCGGTTCGACGCGAGACCCAGTACTTC
cdr3_aa: CASSSISAVRRETQYF

clone_size: -
j_call: TRBJ2-1
d_call: TRBD2
v_call: TRBV18
cdr3_nt: TGTGCCAGCTCACCATTCCTAGCGGGTGGGAATGAGCAGTTCTTC
cdr3_aa: CASSPFLAGGNEQFF

clone_size: -
j_call: TRBJ1-2
d_call: -
v_call: TRBV27
cdr3_nt: TGTGCCAGCAGCCGGGGTAGAAACTATGGCTACACCTTC
cdr3_aa: CASSRGRNYGYTF

clone_size: few
j_call: TRBJ1-1
d_call: -
v_call: TRBV29-1
cdr3_nt: TGCAGCGTCCGGCGGGGGAACACTGAAGCTTTCTTT
cdr3_aa: CSVRRGNTEAFF

clone_size: -
j_call: TRBJ2-7
d_call: -
v_call: TRBV5-6
cdr3_nt: TGTGCCAGCAGCTTTGACAGGTGGGGCGAGCAGTACTTC
cdr3_aa: CASSFDRWGEQYF

clone_size: -
j_call: TRBJ2-7
d_call: -
v_call: TRBV6-1
cdr3_nt: TGTGCCAGCAGTGAACCTTCCGGGGGTCCCTACGAGCAGTACTTC
cdr3_aa: CASSEPSGGPYEQYF

clone_size: -
j_call: TRBJ1-2
d_call: -
v_call: TRBV29-1
cdr3_nt: TGCAGCGTTGGGAGAGGGTTGACTAACTATGGCTACACCTTC
cdr3_aa: CSVGRGLTNYGYTF

clone_size: once
j_call: TRBJ2-2
d_call: -
v_call: TRBV15
cdr3_nt: TGTGCCACCAGCATTGGTGCAGGGATTGGGGCCGGGGAGCTGTTTTTT
cdr3_aa: CATSIGAGIGAGELFF

clone_size: -
j_call: TRBJ1-1
d_call: -
v_call: TRBV28
cdr3_nt: TGTGCCAGCAGTTTAGGACAGCTGATCATGAACACTGAAGCTTTCTTT
cdr3_aa: CASSLGQLIMNTEAFF

clone_size: -
j_call: TRBJ2-1
d_call: TRBD1
v_call: TRBV2
cdr3_nt: TGTGCCAGCAGTGAAGAACTGTGGACAGGGGGCTTTTTCAATGAGCAGTTCTTC
cdr3_aa: CASSEELWTGGFFNEQFF

clone_size: -
j_call: TRBJ1-2
d_call: -
v_call: TRBV5-4
cdr3_nt: TGTGCCAGCAGCTTGGGTAATCCGCGGGGCTACACCTTC
cdr3_aa: CASSLGNPRGYTF

clone_size: once
j_call: TRBJ2-7
d_call: TRBD1
v_call: TRBV11-2
cdr3_nt: TGTGCCAGCAGCTTTTGGGGGCAGGGACAGAAAATTTACGAGCAGTACTTC
cdr3_aa: CASSFWGQGQKIYEQYF

clone_size: -
j_call: TRBJ2-7
d_call: -
v_call: TRBV7-2
cdr3_nt: TGTGCCAGCAGCCAAAGGGTACGGACGGACACCTACGAGCAGTACTTC
cdr3_aa: CASSQRVRTDTYEQYF

clone_size: once
j_call: TRBJ2-1
d_call: TRBD2
v_call: TRBV7-9
cdr3_nt: TGTGCCCAGGGACAAGAGCGGGGGGACCACTCCTACAATGAGCAGTTCTTC
cdr3_aa: CAQGQERGDHSYNEQFF

clone_size: once
j_call: TRBJ1-2
d_call: TRBD1
v_call: TRBV5-6
cdr3_nt: TGTGCCAGCAGCTTCCGGACAGGGAACTTTGGCTACACCTTC
cdr3_aa: CASSFRTGNFGYTF

clone_size: once
j_call: TRBJ1-5
d_call: -
v_call: TRBV18
cdr3_nt: TGTGCCAGCTCACCGTCACAGGGTTCCATGGAGCCCCAGCATTTT
cdr3_aa: CASSPSQGSMEPQHF

clone_size: once
j_call: TRBJ2-3
d_call: TRBD1
v_call: TRBV24-1
cdr3_nt: TGTGCCACCAGTGCGGGACAGGGGAGCACAGATACGCAGTATTTT
cdr3_aa: CATSAGQGSTDTQYF

clone_size: -
j_call: TRBJ2-5
d_call: -
v_call: TRBV21-1
cdr3_nt: TGTGCCAGCAGCAAATCGCAGCGGAAGTACTTC
cdr3_aa: CASSKSQRKYF

clone_size: -
j_call: TRBJ2-2
d_call: -
v_call: TRBV24-1
cdr3_nt: TGTGCCACCACTGTAGGGGCGAACACCGGGGAGCTGTTTTTT
cdr3_aa: CATTVGANTGELFF

clone_size: once
j_call: TRBJ2-3
d_call: TRBD2
v_call: TRBV19
cdr3_nt: TGTGCCAGTAGTATTCGGCTAGCGGGGTCCACAGATACGCAGTATTTT
cdr3_aa: CASSIRLAGSTDTQYF